The count of the clone carrying this TCR beta chain is one. The sequencing template was cDNA reverse transcribed from extracted RNA. The repertoire was sequenced with immunoSEQ multiplex PCR; TCRdb's copy has only in-frame clones and lacks some. The sample carries around 100,000 clones, roughly 60% recorded once. Treatment indicated: oral pan-JAK inhibitor, 5-10 mg twice daily. Peripheral blood samples and lesional scalp punch biopsies were obtained from alopecia areata patients. The data originate from a study of CD8+ T cells in alopecia areata. CDR1 SGHVS and CDR2 FQNEAQ come from the germline V gene. The CDR3 covers 16 residues. The V end lost 2 bases, the J end lost 0 bases, and 14 bases lay between the germline ends.

This TCR came from a human donor with alopecia areata. The rearrangement links TRBV7-8 to TRBJ2-7, with D perhaps TRBD1 or TRBD2 (5 bases each). Sequences were derived from CD8+ T cells sorted from blood, sampled at approximately week 60, from a patient treated with tofacitinib. The CDR3 nucleotides read TGTGCCAGCAGCTTACGGGGACGAGGACTCTCCTACGAGCAGTACTTC. It encodes CASSLRGRGLSYEQYF.